Detailed here is one TCR beta chain. Other DNA sequences in this sample translate to the same CDR3. There are 16 residues in the CDR3. V lost 3 bases to trimming and J lost 4 bases; unmatched junction nucleotides: 7. Germline CDR1 and CDR2: SGHTA and FQGNSA. The data stem from a study of blood T cell repertoires in COVID-19. The overall study: Both acute and convalescent COVID-19 samples were obtained from the United States, Italy and Spain. Sample material is recorded as cDNA or gDNA derived from T cells, B-cell-depleted T cells, or PBMCs.

Authors' data handling: Counts of nucleated cells, estimated from reference gene primer amplification, were obtained. Method: immunoSEQ multiplex PCR; TCRdb's copy keeps in-frame clones and lacks some. The V and J calls and the clone size are those of that table, but D and trimming were determined from the DNA. The sample yields about 220,000 clones, roughly four fifths seen once. This sequence was found in a woman aged 55-69 years with acute or convalescent COVID-19. The chain links TRBV7-2 to TRBJ2-3, with TRBD2 identical over 10 bases. Sequenced input: peripheral blood. For the CDR3, the DNA is TGTGCCAGCAGCTTCCGGGGGCTAGCGGGGGCAGATACGCAGTATTTT. It codes for CASSFRGLAGADTQYF.